The 15 T cell receptor beta chains below come from one sample, sequenced in a study of blood T cell repertoires in COVID-19 (dated by TCRdb to about 2020). Library generation was performed with the immunoSEQ multiplex PCR assay. TCRdb provides this immuneACCESS table in a form limited to in-frame rearrangements. Some clones are lacking; in checked studies, under half of them reflect an unresolved V gene, and why the rest are absent is not known. Here the sample has some 68,000 clones; about four fifths occur a single time. The ten top clones hold 28% of the sample. Sequenced material: peripheral blood. The receptor set was obtained from a man between 65 and 85 years old with acute or convalescent COVID-19.

V gene TRBV5-1 combines with J gene TRBJ2-6, with TRBD2 identical over 8 bases. The germline V gene has CDR1 SGHRS and CDR2 YFSETQ. This CDR3 is built from 16 residues. Trimming cost V 5 bases and J 0 bases; bases outside gene matches: 4. CDR3 in DNA: TGCGCCAGCAGACCTGGGACTAGCTCTGGGGCCAACGTCCTGACTTTC. Its protein product is CASRPGTSSGANVLTF.

V is TRBV15 and J is TRBJ2-7, with TRBD2 identical over 11 bases. Germline V lookup: CDR1 LNHNV, CDR2 YYDKDF (reference sequence). V lost 2 bases and J lost 6; bases outside the gene matches: 12. This CDR3 is 17 amino acids long. CDR3 loop: CATSRRRTSGRGSEQYF. CDR3 nucleotide sequence: TGTGCCACCAGCAGAAGAAGAACTAGCGGGAGAGGGTCCGAGCAGTACTTC.

This chain uses TRBV5-4 with TRBJ1-4; 10 bases map to TRBD1. From germline, CDR1 is SGHNT and CDR2 YYREEE (reference sequence). The CDR3 is 15 residues long. Trimming at V came to 4 bases and at J to 8 bases, leaving 8 bases not matched to a gene. Here the CDR3 DNA reads TGTGCCAGCAGCCCGGGACAGGGGACGGACGAAAAACTGTTTTTT. This codes for CASSPGQGTDEKLFF.

This clone appeared a single time. The J gene is TRBJ2-7, the V gene TRBV4-1; tentatively, D is TRBD2 (5 bases). V was trimmed by 2 bases and J by 3 bases, leaving 11 bases between them. CDR3 length equals 14 residues. Germline lookup yields CDR1 MGHRA and CDR2 YSYEKL. For the CDR3, the DNA is TGCGCCAGCAGCCAATACACGGCGGGCTACGAGCAGTACTTC. As protein: CASSQYTAGYEQYF.

J is TRBJ2-5 and V is TRBV5-1; 7 nucleotides line up with TRBD1. The germline CDR1 and CDR2 sequences are SGHRS and YFSETQ. This CDR3 has 15 residues. Trimming took 5 bases from V and 3 from J; bases not matched to a gene: 10. Here the CDR3 reads CASSSPGGAEETQYF. The CDR3 DNA follows: TGCGCCAGCAGTTCCCCAGGGGGAGCCGAAGAGACCCAGTACTTC.

The rearrangement links TRBV7-2 to TRBJ2-5; maybe TRBD1 (6 bases). Germline V CDR1 and CDR2: SGHTA, FQGNSA. The V and J ends lost 1 base and 1 base respectively, with 13 bases between them. The CDR3 consists of 16 residues. CDR3 loop: CASSLGPQGSQETQYF. CDR3 nucleotides: TGTGCCAGCAGCTTAGGGCCACAGGGCTCCCAAGAGACCCAGTACTTC.

There are a few counts of this clone. The chain employs TRBV18 and TRBJ1-1; D gene unclear. V lost 2 bases to trimming and J lost 5 bases, with 6 bases between them. The CDR3 contains 12 residues. Per germline, CDR1 KGHSH and CDR2 LQKENI. CDR3 DNA sequence: TGTGCCAGCTCACCATACCAGACTGAAGCTTTCTTT. Amino acid sequence: CASSPYQTEAFF. The complete variable domain, with remaining parts taken from reference TRBV18 and TRBJ1-1, reads NAGVMQNPRHLVRRRGQEARLRCSPMKGHSHVYWYRQLPEEGLKFMVYLQKENIIDESGMPKERFSAEFPKEGPSILRIQQVVRGDSAAYFCASSPYQTEAFFGQGTRLTVV.

This clone has a handful of counts. The chain has TRBV2 and TRBJ2-7, with 10 bases fitting TRBD1. Germline V gene data show CDR1 as SNHLY and CDR2 as FYNNEI. The V and J ends lost 6 bases and 0 bases, in that order; junction bases with no gene match: 2. The CDR3 sequence is 14 residues long. CDR3 amino acids: CASRRDRGSYEQYF. The CDR3 DNA reads TGTGCCAGCAGACGGGACAGGGGCTCCTACGAGCAGTACTTC. Full variable domain (remainder filled in from reference TRBV2 and TRBJ2-7): EPEVTQTPSHQVTQMGQEVILRCVPISNHLYFYWYRQILGQKVEFLVSFYNNEISEKSEIFDDQFSVERPDGSNFTLKIRSTKLEDSAMYFCASRRDRGSYEQYFGPGTRLTVT.

V is TRBV18 and J is TRBJ1-1, with D tentatively TRBD1 (6 bases). The V and J ends lost 4 bases and 1 base respectively, with 10 bases between them. The CDR3 runs 14 residues. Germline lookup yields CDR1 KGHSH and CDR2 LQKENI. In DNA, the CDR3 is TGTGCCAGCTCACGAACAGGGAAGAACACTGAAGCTTTCTTT. Protein product: CASSRTGKNTEAFF.

This clone was detected only a few times. The rearrangement uses TRBV18 and TRBJ2-3; TRBD2 matches 7 bases. With 3 bases clipped from V and 0 bases from J, the junction kept 6 bases outside the gene matches. The CDR3 consists of 16 residues. Germline assignment: CDR1 KGHSH and CDR2 LQKENI. This CDR3 reads CASSPQWEGSTDTQYF. Here the CDR3 DNA reads TGTGCCAGCTCACCCCAGTGGGAGGGGAGCACAGATACGCAGTATTTT.

The V and J genes are TRBV7-3 and TRBJ2-3; 9 bases fit TRBD2. Germline CDR1 SGHTA, CDR2 FQGTGA. V shed 2 bases and J 4 bases; nucleotides not matched to a gene: 7. The CDR3 is 16 amino acids. This chain's CDR3 is CASSLAGGPPPDTQYF. The CDR3 nucleotides read TGTGCCAGCAGCTTAGCGGGAGGGCCCCCCCCAGATACGCAGTATTTT.

The gene calls are TRBV29-1 and TRBJ1-2, with unresolved D. The ends were cut back, 2 bases at V and 1 base at J, with 5 bases in the middle. This CDR3 is 12 amino acids long. Germline V gives CDR1 SQVTM, CDR2 ANQGSEA. The CDR3 DNA is TGCAGCGTTGAAAGACATAACTATGGCTACACCTTC. Translated, it gives CSVERHNYGYTF.

This clone was seen more than once but under ten times. As DNA, the CDR3 is TGTGCCACCGGACAGGTGGATGGTGAAGCTTTCTTT. This sequence encodes CATGQVDGEAFF. The V call is TRBV24-1, the J call TRBJ1-1, with 7 bases identical to TRBD1. CDR1 is KGHDR, CDR2 SFDVKD, per germline. The CDR3 consists of 12 residues. J gave up 7 bases and V 9 bases, and 7 bases lay outside the gene matches.

The chain has TRBV7-2 and TRBJ2-7, with D maybe TRBD1 (6 bases). This CDR3 is built from 15 residues. V was clipped by 2 bases and J by 2 bases, with 13 bases between them. Per the germline V gene, CDR1 is SGHTA and CDR2 is FQGNSA. CDR3 amino acids: CASSLQGQGTYEQYF. The DNA for the CDR3 is TGTGCCAGCAGCTTACAGGGGCAGGGCACCTACGAGCAGTACTTC.

This chain joins TRBV19 and TRBJ1-2; D gene uncertain. V lost 5 bases and J 4 bases, leaving 17 bases between the germline ends. This CDR3 spans 15 amino acids. Germline CDR1 LNHDA, CDR2 SQIVND (reference sequence). CDR3 coding DNA: TGTGCCAGTAGTTTTTCAGGTCTTGACGTCTATGGCTACACCTTC. It yields the protein CASSFSGLDVYGYTF.